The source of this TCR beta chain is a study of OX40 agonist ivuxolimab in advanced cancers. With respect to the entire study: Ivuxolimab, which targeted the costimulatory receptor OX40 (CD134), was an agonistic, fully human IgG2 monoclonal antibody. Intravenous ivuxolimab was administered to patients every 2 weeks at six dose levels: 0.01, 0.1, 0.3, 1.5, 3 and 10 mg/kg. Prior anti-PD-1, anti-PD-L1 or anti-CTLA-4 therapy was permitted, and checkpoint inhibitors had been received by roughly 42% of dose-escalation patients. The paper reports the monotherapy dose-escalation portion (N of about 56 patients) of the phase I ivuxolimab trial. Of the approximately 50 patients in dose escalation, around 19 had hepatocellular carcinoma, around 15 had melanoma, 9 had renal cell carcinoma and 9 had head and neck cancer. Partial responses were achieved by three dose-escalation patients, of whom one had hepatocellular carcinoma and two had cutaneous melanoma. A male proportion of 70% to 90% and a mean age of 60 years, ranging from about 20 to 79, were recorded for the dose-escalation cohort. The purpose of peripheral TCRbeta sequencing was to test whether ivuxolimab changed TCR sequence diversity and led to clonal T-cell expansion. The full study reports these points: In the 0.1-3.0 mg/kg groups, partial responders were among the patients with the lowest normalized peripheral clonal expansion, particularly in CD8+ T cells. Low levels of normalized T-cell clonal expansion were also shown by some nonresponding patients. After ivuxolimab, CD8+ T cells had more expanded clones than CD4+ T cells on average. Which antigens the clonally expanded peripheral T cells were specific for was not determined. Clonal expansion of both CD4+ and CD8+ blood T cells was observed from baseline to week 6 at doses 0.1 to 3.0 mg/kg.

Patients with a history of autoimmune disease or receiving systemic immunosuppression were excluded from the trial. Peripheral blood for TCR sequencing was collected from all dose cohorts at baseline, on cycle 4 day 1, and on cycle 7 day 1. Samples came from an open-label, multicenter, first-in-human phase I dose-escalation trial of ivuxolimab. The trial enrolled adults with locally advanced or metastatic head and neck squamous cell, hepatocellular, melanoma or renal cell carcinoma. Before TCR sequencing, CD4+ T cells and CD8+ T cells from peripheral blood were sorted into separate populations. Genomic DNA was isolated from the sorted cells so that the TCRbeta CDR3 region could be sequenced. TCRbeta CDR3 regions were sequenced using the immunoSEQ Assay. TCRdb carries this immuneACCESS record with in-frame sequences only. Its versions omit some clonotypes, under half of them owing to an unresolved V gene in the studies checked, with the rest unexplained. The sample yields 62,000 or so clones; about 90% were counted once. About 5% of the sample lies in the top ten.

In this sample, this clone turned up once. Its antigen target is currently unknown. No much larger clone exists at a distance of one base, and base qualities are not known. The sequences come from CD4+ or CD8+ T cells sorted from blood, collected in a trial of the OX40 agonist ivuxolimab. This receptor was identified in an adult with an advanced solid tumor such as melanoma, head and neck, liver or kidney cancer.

The nucleotides read TGCAGCGTTGAGGGGACAGGGACCTATGGCTACACCTTC. This yields the protein CSVEGTGTYGYTF. Rearrangement joined TRBV29-1 to TRBJ1-2; TRBD1 lines up with 9 middle nucleotides. The CDR3 runs 13 residues from the cysteine to the phenylalanine. The sequence is cut down to CDR3 DNA, 39 bases in frame from base 1. The germline V gene yields SQVTM for CDR1 and ANQGSEA for CDR2. The germline V and J ends show losses of 3 bases and 4 bases respectively, and no gene match explains 3 bases of the junction.